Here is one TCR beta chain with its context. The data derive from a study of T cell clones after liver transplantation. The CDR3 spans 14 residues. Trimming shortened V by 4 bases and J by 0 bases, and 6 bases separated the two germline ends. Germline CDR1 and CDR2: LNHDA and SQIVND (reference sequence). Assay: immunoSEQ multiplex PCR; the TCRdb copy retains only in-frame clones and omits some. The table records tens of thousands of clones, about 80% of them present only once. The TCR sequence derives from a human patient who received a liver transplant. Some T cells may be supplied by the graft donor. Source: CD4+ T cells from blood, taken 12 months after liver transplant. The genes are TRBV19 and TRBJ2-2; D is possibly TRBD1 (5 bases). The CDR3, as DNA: TGTGCCAGTAGTAGACAGACGAACACCGGGGAGCTGTTTTTT. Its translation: CASSRQTNTGELFF.